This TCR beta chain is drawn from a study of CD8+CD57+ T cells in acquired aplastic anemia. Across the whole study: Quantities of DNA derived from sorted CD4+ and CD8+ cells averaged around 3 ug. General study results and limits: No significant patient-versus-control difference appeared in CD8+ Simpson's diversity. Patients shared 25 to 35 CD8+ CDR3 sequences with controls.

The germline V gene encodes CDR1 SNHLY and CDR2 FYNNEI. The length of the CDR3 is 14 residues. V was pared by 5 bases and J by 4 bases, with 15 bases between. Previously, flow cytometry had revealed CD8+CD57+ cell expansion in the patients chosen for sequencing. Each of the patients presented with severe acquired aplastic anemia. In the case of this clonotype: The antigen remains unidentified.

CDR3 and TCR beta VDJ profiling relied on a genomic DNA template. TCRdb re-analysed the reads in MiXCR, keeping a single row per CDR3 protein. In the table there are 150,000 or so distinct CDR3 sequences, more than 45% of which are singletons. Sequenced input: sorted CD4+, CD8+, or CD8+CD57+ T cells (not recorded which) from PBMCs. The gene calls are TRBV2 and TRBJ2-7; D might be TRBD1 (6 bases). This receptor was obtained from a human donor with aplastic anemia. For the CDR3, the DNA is TGTGCCAGCAGTTTTTCCAAAGACAGGTACGAGCAGTACTTC. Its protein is CASSFSKDRYEQYF.